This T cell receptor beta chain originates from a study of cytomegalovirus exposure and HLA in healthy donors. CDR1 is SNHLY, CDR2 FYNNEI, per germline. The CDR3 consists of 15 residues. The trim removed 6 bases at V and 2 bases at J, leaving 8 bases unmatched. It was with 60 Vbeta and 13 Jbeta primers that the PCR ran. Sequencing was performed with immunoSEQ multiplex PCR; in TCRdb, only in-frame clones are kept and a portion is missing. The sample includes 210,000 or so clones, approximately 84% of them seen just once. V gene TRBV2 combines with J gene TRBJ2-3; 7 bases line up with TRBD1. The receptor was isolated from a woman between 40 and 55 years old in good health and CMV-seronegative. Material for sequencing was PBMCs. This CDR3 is CASSETGTDTDTQYF. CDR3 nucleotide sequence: TGTGCCAGCAGCGAGACCGGGACAGACACAGATACGCAGTATTTT.